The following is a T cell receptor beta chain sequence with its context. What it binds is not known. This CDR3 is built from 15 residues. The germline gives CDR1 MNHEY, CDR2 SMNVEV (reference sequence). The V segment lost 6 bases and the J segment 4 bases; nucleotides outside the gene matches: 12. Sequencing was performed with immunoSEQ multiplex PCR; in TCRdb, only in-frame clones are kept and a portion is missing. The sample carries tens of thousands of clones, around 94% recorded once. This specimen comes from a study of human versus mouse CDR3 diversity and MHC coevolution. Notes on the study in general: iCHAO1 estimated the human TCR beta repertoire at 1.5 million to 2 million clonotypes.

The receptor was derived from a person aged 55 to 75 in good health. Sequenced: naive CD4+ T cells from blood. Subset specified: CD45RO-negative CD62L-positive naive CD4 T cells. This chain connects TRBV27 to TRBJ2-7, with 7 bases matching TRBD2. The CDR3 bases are TGTGCCAGCAGCTTTGGACGCGGGGGAGGGTACGAGCAGTACTTC. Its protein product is CASSFGRGGGYEQYF.